Sequencing of this T cell receptor (beta chain) was carried out in a study of regulatory T cells in long-lasting Graves disease. Study-level findings and limits: Persistent Graves' patients showed less TCR diversity than newly diagnosed patients showed. TRBV28, TRBJ1-2 and TRBJ2-5 emerged as the favored segments in persistent disease. Since the sample size was small, accuracy may have been reduced.

iRepertoire HTBI primers and Arm-PCR of CDR3 regions built TCR beta libraries. Using its own MiXCR run on the multiplex PCR reads, TCRdb lists one record per CDR3 protein. The table has around 300,000 distinct CDR3 sequences, approximately 20% seen once. Time point reported: persistent/refractory GD, antithyroid drugs over 5 years with positive TRAb. Making the TCR library involved RNA that had been extracted from PBMCs. This clonotype was counted at least ten times. The target antigen is unknown. This CDR3 has 13 residues. Germline V gene sequence: CDR1 MDHEN, CDR2 SYDVKM. V shed 2 bases and J shed 8 bases, with 10 bases lying between them.

The sequencing used peripheral blood mononuclear cells (PBMCs), collected when the disease was refractory, from a patient treated with antithyroid drugs. The chain recombines TRBV28 with TRBJ2-4, with D perhaps matching TRBD1 (5 bases). The receptor comes from a female donor with Graves disease. CDR3 sequence: CASSLHGAYIQYF. The CDR3 coding sequence is TGTGCCAGCAGTTTACATGGGGCATACATTCAGTACTTC. Drawing the rest from reference TRBV28 and TRBJ2-4, the complete variable domain is DVKVTQSSRYLVKRTGEKVFLECVQDMDHENMFWYRQDPGLGLRLIYFSYDVKMKEKGDIPEGYSVSREKKERFSLILESASTNQTSMYLCASSLHGAYIQYFGAGTRLSVL.